This passage covers 17 T cell receptor beta chains from one sample sequenced in a study of CD8 T cells in Susac syndrome. RNA amounts of roughly 0.5 to 1 ug underwent reverse transcription with random hexamers. Using its own MiXCR run on the immunoSEQ multiplex PCR reads, TCRdb lists one record per CDR3 protein. The data hold 250,000 to 300,000 distinct CDR3 sequences, with about 89% observed a single time. The specimen sequenced was CD8+ T cells from PBMCs. These receptors came from a human donor with multiple sclerosis.

The rearrangement links TRBV6-5 to TRBJ2-1; possible D gene TRBD1, 5 bases. This CDR3 has 14 amino acids. From germline, CDR1 is MNHEY and CDR2 SVGAGI. V was clipped by 2 bases and J by 4 bases, with 9 bases between them. CDR3 loop: CASSYRGHYNEQFF. The DNA for the CDR3 is TGTGCCAGCAGTTACCGCGGACATTACAATGAGCAGTTCTTC.

J is TRBJ2-1 and V is TRBV4-2; 7 bases line up with TRBD2. Germline V gives CDR1 LGHNA, CDR2 YNFKEQ. The ends lost 3 bases at V and 5 bases at J; junction bases unmatched: 7. CDR3 length: 15 residues. CDR3 amino acids: CASSQPGLTNNEQFF. The CDR3 DNA sequence: TGTGCCAGCAGCCAGCCGGGACTAACGAACAATGAGCAGTTCTTC.

The chain recombines TRBV4-3 with TRBJ2-3; the D gene is possibly TRBD1 (5 bases). The V gene lost 2 bases and the J gene lost 5 bases, with 20 bases spanning the gap. The CDR3 totals 17 residues. CDR1 and CDR2 from the germline V gene are LGHNA and YSLEER. The CDR3 here is CASSQSITSGYGDTQYF. CDR3 DNA: TGCGCCAGCAGCCAATCCATTACTTCAGGGTACGGAGATACGCAGTATTTT.

CDR3 residues: CASSLTGMANYGYTF. The CDR3, as DNA: TGTGCCAGCAGTTTGACAGGGATGGCTAACTATGGCTACACCTTC. The chain employs TRBV6-4 and TRBJ1-2; 7 nucleotides agree with TRBD1. With 5 bases clipped from V and 0 bases from J, the junction kept 6 bases outside the gene matches. The CDR3 is made up of 15 amino acids. Germline V lookup: CDR1 MRHNA, CDR2 SNTAGT.

The chain is built from TRBV27 and TRBJ1-5; 9 positions match TRBD1. CDR1 and CDR2 from the germline V gene are MNHEY and SMNVEV (reference sequence). After removal of 5 bases from V and 6 bases from J, the junction contained 5 bases not matched to a gene. The CDR3 spans 14 residues. For the CDR3, the DNA is TGTGCCAGCAGTCTAGGACAGGGGACTCAGCCCCAGCATTTT. Translated: CASSLGQGTQPQHF.

The chain recombines TRBV4-1 with TRBJ1-1; D perhaps matches TRBD1 (5 bases). CDR1 and CDR2 from the germline V gene are MGHRA and YSYEKL. CDR3 length equals 14 residues. Trimming stripped 4 bases from V and 4 bases from J, with 13 bases between. The CDR3 nucleotides are TGCGCCAGCAGCCTCTCAGGGCGTGGCACTGAAGCTTTCTTT. Protein: CASSLSGRGTEAFF.

V is TRBV5-1 and J is TRBJ2-7; 13 positions agree with TRBD2. The CDR3 is 15 residues long. V shed 6 bases and J 3 bases; nucleotides not matched to a gene: 6. CDR1 is SGHRS and CDR2 is YFSETQ in the germline V gene. The CDR3 nucleotides read TGCGCCAGCACACTAGCGGGAGGGATATACTACGAGCAGTACTTC. This gives the protein CASTLAGGIYYEQYF.

The chain employs TRBV29-1 and TRBJ2-2, with unresolved D. The CDR3 extends over 12 amino acids. Germline loops: CDR1 SQVTM, CDR2 ANQGSEA. V was pared by 4 bases and J by 3 bases, with 6 bases between. This chain's CDR3 is CSVVEDTGELFF. CDR3 DNA: TGCAGCGTTGTGGAAGACACCGGGGAGCTGTTTTTT.

V usage is TRBV20-1 and J usage is TRBJ2-1; TRBD2 aligns across 9 bases. V shed 1 base and J 9 bases; nucleotides not matched to a gene: 19. The length of the CDR3 is 18 residues. The germline CDR1 and CDR2 sequences are DFQATT and SNEGSKA (reference sequence). The CDR3 is CSARGVVSGSSPIGEQFF. CDR3 DNA sequence: TGCAGTGCTAGAGGAGTGGTTAGCGGGAGCTCGCCTATTGGTGAGCAGTTCTTC.

The rearrangement uses TRBV6-2 or TRBV6-3 and TRBJ1-6; D is unresolved. V was pared by 2 bases and J by 5 bases, with 7 bases between. Germline assignment: CDR1 MNHEY and CDR2 SVGEGT. CDR3 length equals 14 residues. CDR3 in amino acids: CASSYAGNNSPLHF. The CDR3 bases are TGTGCCAGCAGTTACGCCGGGAATAATTCACCCCTCCACTTT.

This sequence joins TRBV5-1 and TRBJ2-7, with a tentative D call TRBD1 (5 bases). This CDR3 is built from 13 residues. V was clipped by 0 bases and J by 5 bases, with 9 bases between them. Germline-derived CDR1 and CDR2 are SGHRS and YFSETQ. CDR3: CASSLGGRNEQYF. CDR3 DNA: TGCGCCAGCAGCTTGGGGGGCCGCAACGAGCAGTACTTC.

J is TRBJ2-5 and V is TRBV7-6; TRBD2 matches 7 bases. Germline CDR1 and CDR2: SGHVS and FNYEAQ. V dropped 0 bases and J dropped 2; count of bases not matched to a gene: 3. CDR3 length: 15 residues. CDR3 nucleotide sequence: TGTGCCAGCAGCTTAGCATGGGGGGGGCAAGAGACCCAGTACTTC. It encodes CASSLAWGGQETQYF.

This clonotype was picked up one time. The V and J genes are TRBV20-1 and TRBJ2-7, with 10 bases fitting TRBD1. CDR1 is DFQATT, CDR2 SNEGSKA, per germline (reference sequence). V dropped 1 base and J dropped 2; count of bases not matched to a gene: 2. The CDR3 loop spans 14 amino acids. In nucleotides, the CDR3 is TGCAGTGCTAGAGGGACAGGGGGGACCTACGAGCAGTACTTC. Protein sequence: CSARGTGGTYEQYF.

The gene calls are TRBV12-3 or TRBV12-4 and TRBJ2-7; tentatively, D is TRBD1 or TRBD2 (5 bases each). This CDR3 has 15 residues. Trimming pared 4 bases from V and 5 bases from J, leaving 18 bases between. CDR3 loop: CASSWDLFELDEQYF. The CDR3 DNA follows: TGTGCCAGCAGTTGGGACCTTTTCGAACTTGACGAGCAGTACTTC.

This sequence joins TRBV7-2 and TRBJ1-5, with 7 bases aligning to TRBD1. CDR3 length: 15 amino acids. After removal of 4 bases from V and 6 bases from J, the junction contained 9 bases not matched to a gene. CDR1 and CDR2 from the germline V gene are SGHTA and FQGNSA. The chain's CDR3 is CASSSSSGGIQPQHF. CDR3 DNA sequence: TGTGCCAGCAGCTCGTCCTCAGGGGGGATTCAGCCCCAGCATTTT.

This chain connects TRBV3-1 to TRBJ2-7, with 7 bases lining up with TRBD1. Germline V gene lookup returns CDR1 LGHDT and CDR2 YNNKEL (reference sequence). With 3 bases clipped from V and 3 bases from J, the junction kept 5 bases outside the gene matches. The CDR3 has 14 amino acids. CDR3 in amino acids: CASSHDRVGYEQYF. The DNA for the CDR3 is TGTGCCAGCAGCCACGACAGGGTTGGCTACGAGCAGTACTTC.

V usage is TRBV29-1 and J usage is TRBJ1-2, with D uncertain. The CDR3 is 11 residues long. Trimming took 4 bases from V and 5 from J, leaving 8 bases between them. Germline V gene lookup returns CDR1 SQVTM and CDR2 ANQGSEA. The CDR3 sequence is CSVVGVYGYTF. The CDR3 DNA reads TGCAGCGTTGTGGGTGTATATGGCTACACCTTC.